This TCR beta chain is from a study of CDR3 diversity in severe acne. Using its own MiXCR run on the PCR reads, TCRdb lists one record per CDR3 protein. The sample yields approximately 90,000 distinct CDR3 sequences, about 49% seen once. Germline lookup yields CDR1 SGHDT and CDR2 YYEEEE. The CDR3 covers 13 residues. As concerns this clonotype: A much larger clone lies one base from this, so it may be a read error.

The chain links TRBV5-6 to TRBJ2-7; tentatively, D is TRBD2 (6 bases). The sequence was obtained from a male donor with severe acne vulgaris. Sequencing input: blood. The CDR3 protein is CASSPDPRREQCF. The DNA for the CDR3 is TGTGCCAGCAGCCCGGACCCGAGACGGGAGCAGTGCTTC.